The 30 T cell receptor beta chains below were found in one sample sequenced in a study of blood T cell repertoires in COVID-19. Clones were sequenced by immunoSEQ multiplex PCR, and TCRdb holds only the in-frame ones, with some missing. Of 120,000 to 150,000 clones listed, approximately 89% are singletons. The source material was peripheral blood. The origin of the receptors is a human donor in a cohort sampled during active COVID-19.

The chain employs TRBV27 and TRBJ1-1; D perhaps matches TRBD1 (5 bases). V was pared by 6 bases and J by 2 bases, with 7 bases between. The CDR3 is 12 amino acids. Looked up from germline, CDR1 is MNHEY and CDR2 is SMNVEV (reference sequence). In DNA form, the CDR3 reads TGTGCCAGCAGGCAGGGTAACACTGAAGCTTTCTTT. It specifies CASRQGNTEAFF.

The genes are TRBV3-1 (or the pseudogene TRBV3-2) and TRBJ2-4; perhaps TRBD1 as D (8 bases). The CDR3 totals 15 residues. Germline loops: CDR1 LGHDT, CDR2 YNNKEL (reference sequence). V was trimmed by 3 bases and J by 8 bases, leaving 17 bases between them. This chain's CDR3 is CASSHSGQGGDIQYF. DNA for the CDR3: TGTGCCAGCAGCCACTCCGGACAGGGAGGGGACATTCAGTACTTC.

The V call is TRBV5-1, the J call TRBJ1-1, with D uncertain. The CDR3 spans 15 residues. Trimming left V 4 bases short and J 1 base short, with 14 bases between. CDR1 SGHRS and CDR2 YFSETQ come from the germline V gene. CDR3 sequence (DNA): TGCGCCAGCAGCCCGTGGGGAGAAAAGAACACTGAAGCTTTCTTT. This encodes CASSPWGEKNTEAFF.

The chain has TRBV19 and TRBJ1-1; maybe TRBD1 (6 bases). The length of the CDR3 is 14 residues. V was trimmed by 6 bases and J by 1 base, leaving 12 bases between them. CDR1 and CDR2 from the germline V gene are LNHDA and SQIVND (reference sequence). This CDR3 is CASRDRGPNTEAFF. CDR3 in DNA: TGTGCCAGTAGGGACAGAGGTCCGAACACTGAAGCTTTCTTT.

The genes are TRBV5-4 and TRBJ2-1; 7 bases are a match to TRBD2. CDR1 SGHNT and CDR2 YYREEE come from the germline V gene (reference sequence). The CDR3 has 17 residues. The V and J ends lost 7 bases and 2 bases, in that order; junction bases with no gene match: 15. CDR3 sequence (DNA): TGTGCCAGCTCACACGGGGGAGGGCGGGCCACCTACAATGAGCAGTTCTTC. Amino acid sequence: CASSHGGGRATYNEQFF.

CDR3 sequence reads: CASSLRASGAGELFF. CDR3 nucleotides: TGTGCCAGCAGCTTAAGGGCTAGCGGGGCAGGGGAGCTGTTTTTT. The chain is built from TRBV7-3 and TRBJ2-2; 9 nucleotides align to TRBD2. The CDR3 is 15 amino acids. V shed 1 base, J shed 8 bases, and the junction held 5 bases outside the gene matches. The germline CDR1 and CDR2 sequences are SGHTA and FQGTGA.

This chain links TRBV6-6 with TRBJ2-7, with 7 bases identical to TRBD2. Germline trimming cut 2 bases from V and 4 bases from J; bases unmatched to any gene: 8. Per germline, CDR1 MNHNY and CDR2 SVGAGI (reference sequence). The length of the CDR3 is 15 residues. CDR3 region: CASSYGGTKGYEQYF. The CDR3 coding sequence is TGTGCCAGCAGTTACGGGGGGACTAAGGGGTACGAGCAGTACTTC.

V gene TRBV19 combines with J gene TRBJ1-2; D is ambiguous. The CDR3 totals 16 residues. Per the germline V gene, CDR1 is LNHDA and CDR2 is SQIVND (reference sequence). V was clipped by 1 base and J by 7 bases, with 19 bases between them. The CDR3 region is CASSIVSGFEGGGYTF. CDR3 sequence (DNA): TGTGCCAGTAGTATAGTGTCGGGGTTCGAAGGCGGTGGCTACACCTTC.

The J gene is TRBJ1-3, the V gene TRBV5-8; D unresolved. V was shortened by 2 bases and J by 0 bases, with 15 bases between the two germline ends. Germline loops: CDR1 SGHTS, CDR2 YDEGEE. This CDR3 has 17 amino acids. The CDR3 here is CASSLIVIGDSGNTIYF. As DNA, the CDR3 is TGTGCCAGCAGCTTAATTGTGATCGGGGACTCTGGAAACACCATATATTTT.

This chain connects TRBV10-3 to TRBJ2-7; 9 positions agree with TRBD1. The CDR3 has 11 amino acids. Germline values: CDR1 ENHRY, CDR2 SYGVKD. V lost 10 bases and J lost 4; bases outside the gene matches: 2. This CDR3 is CATGQGYEQYF. CDR3 in DNA: TGTGCCACGGGACAGGGTTACGAGCAGTACTTC.

V usage is TRBV7-2 and J usage is TRBJ2-1; possibly TRBD1 for D (6 bases). From germline, CDR1 is SGHTA and CDR2 FQGNSA. V lost 6 bases to trimming and J lost 0 bases, with 9 bases between them. The length of the CDR3 is 14 residues. CDR3 DNA sequence: TGTGCCAGCAGAGTAGGGGGCTCCTACAATGAGCAGTTCTTC. Translating it yields CASRVGGSYNEQFF.

The chain combines TRBV10-3 with TRBJ2-7; TRBD1 agrees at 10 bases. CDR1 and CDR2 (germline): ENHRY, SYGVKD. The CDR3 has 15 residues. After removal of 4 bases from V and 1 base from J, the junction contained 4 bases not matched to a gene. CDR3 nucleotide sequence: TGTGCCATCAGTGGGGGACAGGGGATGTCCTACGAGCAGTACTTC. Protein sequence: CAISGGQGMSYEQYF.

This clone was observed a single time. As DNA, the CDR3 is TGCGCCAGCGGGTTGACAGTCTATGGCTACACCTTC. This gives the protein CASGLTVYGYTF. The rearrangement uses TRBV10-2 and TRBJ1-2; tentatively, D is TRBD1 (5 bases). Germline assignment: CDR1 WSHSY and CDR2 SAAADI. The V gene lost 8 bases and the J gene lost 4 bases, with 11 bases spanning the gap. The CDR3 runs 12 residues.

This CDR3 reads CAAREGALGGELFF. CDR3 bases: TGTGCCGCCCGAGAGGGCGCCCTTGGCGGGGAGCTGTTTTTT. The rearrangement joins TRBV13 to TRBJ2-2; tentatively, D is TRBD2 (5 bases). This CDR3 contains 14 residues. Trimming stripped 11 bases from V and 7 bases from J, with 20 bases between. Germline V gene sequence: CDR1 PRHDT, CDR2 FYEKMQ (reference sequence).

The chain recombines TRBV11-2 with TRBJ2-7; possible D gene TRBD1, 5 bases. Germline V CDR1 and CDR2: SGHAT, FQNNGV. This CDR3 contains 12 residues. V was clipped by 4 bases and J by 9 bases, with 13 bases between them. CDR3 in amino acids: CASSSLPQAQYF. The CDR3 region has the DNA TGTGCCAGCAGCTCCCTCCCACAGGCGCAGTACTTC. The whole variable domain, remainder taken from reference TRBV11-2 and TRBJ2-7, is EAGVAQSPRYKIIEKRQSVAFWCNPISGHATLYWYQQILGQGPKLLIQFQNNGVVDDSQLPKDRFSAERLKGVDSTLKIQPAKLEDSAVYLCASSSLPQAQYFGPGTRLTVT.

The rearrangement uses TRBV5-5 and TRBJ2-3; 9 nucleotides line up with TRBD1. Germline V gives CDR1 SGHKS, CDR2 YYEKEE (reference sequence). V lost 2 bases, J lost 1 base, and 2 bases stayed unmatched. The CDR3 sequence is 15 residues long. CDR3 sequence reads: CASSLQGAGTDTQYF. The CDR3 DNA is TGTGCCAGCAGCTTACAGGGGGCTGGCACAGATACGCAGTATTTT.

The chain combines TRBV25-1 with TRBJ2-6; D call uncertain. The CDR3 contains 13 residues. Trimming cost V 7 bases and J 0 bases, with 4 bases left between them. CDR1 MGHDK and CDR2 SYGVNS come from the germline V gene. The CDR3, as DNA: TGTGCCAGCACCGTCTCTGGGGCCAACGTCCTGACTTTC. Translation: CASTVSGANVLTF.

The chain carries TRBV7-6 and TRBJ1-5; perhaps TRBD1 as D (5 bases). The CDR3 is made up of 17 amino acids. Between the trimmed V and J ends, which lost 5 bases and 1 base, there was a span of 18 bases. The germline V gene has CDR1 SGHVS and CDR2 FNYEAQ. In DNA form, the CDR3 reads TGTGCCAGCAGCCCGACGGGTCAGGGTCTGAGCAATCAGCCCCAGCATTTT. It yields the protein CASSPTGQGLSNQPQHF.

This clone was seen only once. The chain links TRBV7-2 to TRBJ1-2; 10 nucleotides line up with TRBD1. The CDR3 has 13 residues. V shed 5 bases, J shed 8 bases, and the junction held 5 bases outside the gene matches. Looked up from germline, CDR1 is SGHTA and CDR2 is FQGNSA. The CDR3, as DNA: TGTGCCAGCAGCAAGGGACAGGGGCTAGGCTACACCTTC. Protein product: CASSKGQGLGYTF.

J is TRBJ2-3 and V is TRBV3-1 (or the pseudogene TRBV3-2), with D hard to call. The CDR3 consists of 14 residues. Trimming cost V 6 bases and J 4 bases, with 14 bases left between them. Per the germline V gene, CDR1 is LGHDT and CDR2 is YNNKEL (reference sequence). In DNA, the CDR3 is TGTGCCAGCAGAGACAACAGTGACCCAGATACGCAGTATTTT. Protein: CASRDNSDPDTQYF.

This clone was detected a few times. This chain uses TRBV2 with TRBJ1-1; D gene unclear. Trimming removed 7 bases at V and 3 bases at J, with 9 bases between. The germline V gene encodes CDR1 SNHLY and CDR2 FYNNEI. The CDR3 has 12 amino acids. The CDR3 DNA reads as TGTGCCAGCACCCTGGCGGACACTGAAGCTTTCTTT. Protein sequence: CASTLADTEAFF. The full variable domain, in which reference TRBV2 and TRBJ1-1 provide the parts outside the CDR3, is EPEVTQTPSHQVTQMGQEVILRCVPISNHLYFYWYRQILGQKVEFLVSFYNNEISEKSEIFDDQFSVERPDGSNFTLKIRSTKLEDSAMYFCASTLADTEAFFGQGTRLTVV.

The V call is TRBV10-3, the J call TRBJ2-7, with 9 bases that match TRBD1. Germline V gives CDR1 ENHRY, CDR2 SYGVKD. The CDR3 length is 15 residues. J lost 6 bases, V lost 4 bases, and 10 bases had no gene match. In nucleotides, the CDR3 is TGTGCCATCAGTGCTCCGGGACAGGGTCCCTCCGAGCAGTACTTC. The encoded protein is CAISAPGQGPSEQYF.

This sequence joins TRBV29-1 and TRBJ1-2; 10 bases align to TRBD1. The germline gives CDR1 SQVTM, CDR2 ANQGSEA. The CDR3 totals 17 residues. The V gene end was trimmed by 1 base and the J gene end by 5 bases; junction bases not matched to a gene: 13. Here the CDR3 DNA reads TGCAGCGTTGAAGTTCCCAACAGACAGGGGGCAACTTATGGCTACACCTTC. Protein sequence: CSVEVPNRQGATYGYTF.

The J gene is TRBJ2-7, the V gene TRBV4-1, with 11 positions matching TRBD1. The CDR3 runs 14 residues. The germline gives CDR1 MGHRA, CDR2 YSYEKL. Germline trimming cut 5 bases from V and 4 bases from J; bases unmatched to any gene: 4. CDR3 DNA sequence: TGCGCCAGCAGCTACCGGGACAGGGGGTACGAGCAGTACTTC. Translated, it gives CASSYRDRGYEQYF.

On this clone itself: Different DNA sequences within this sample yield the same CDR3. The CDR3 nucleotides read TGTGCCAGCAGGCCGACAGGGAACACTGAAGCTTTCTTT. Its protein is CASRPTGNTEAFF. V gene TRBV12-3 or TRBV12-4 combines with J gene TRBJ1-1; possibly TRBD1 for D (6 bases). V was clipped by 6 bases and J by 1 base, with 9 bases between them. This CDR3 is built from 13 residues.

The CDR3 coding sequence is TGTGCCAGCAGCACTAGTGGTAAGGCCCAGTACTTC. Its protein product is CASSTSGKAQYF. This rearrangement joins TRBV6-5 to TRBJ2-5; perhaps TRBD2 as D (5 bases). The germline V and J ends were trimmed by 6 bases and 9 bases, with 14 bases remaining between them. The germline CDR1 and CDR2 sequences are MNHEY and SVGAGI. The CDR3 loop spans 12 amino acids.

This clone appeared once. The CDR3 sequence: CSVLLNMNTGELFF. CDR3 coding DNA: TGCAGCGTTCTTCTAAATATGAACACCGGGGAGCTGTTTTTT. The chain couples TRBV29-1 to TRBJ2-2; unclear D gene. CDR1 SQVTM and CDR2 ANQGSEA come from the germline V gene. The CDR3 has 14 residues. V lost 5 bases to trimming and J lost 1 base, with 11 bases between them.

The rearrangement uses TRBV5-1 and TRBJ2-1, with 11 nucleotides matching TRBD2. This CDR3 region has 15 residues. V gave up 4 bases and J gave up 7 bases; unmatched junction bases: 7. CDR1 is SGHRS and CDR2 is YFSETQ in the germline V gene. CDR3 nucleotide sequence: TGCGCCAGCAGCCCCCGGACTAGCGGGTCAAATGAGCAGTTCTTC. Translation gives CASSPRTSGSNEQFF.

In nucleotides, the CDR3 is TGTGCCAGCAGCGTAGCAGGGGGGAGCAATCAGCCCCAGCATTTT. It is translated as CASSVAGGSNQPQHF. The gene calls are TRBV9 and TRBJ1-5, with 7 bases aligning to TRBD1. Germline values: CDR1 SGDLS, CDR2 YYNGEE. After removal of 0 bases from V and 1 base from J, the junction contained 1 base not matched to a gene. The CDR3 loop spans 15 amino acids.

The J gene is TRBJ2-5, the V gene TRBV6-5; D is possibly TRBD2 (6 bases). CDR3 length: 14 amino acids. The V gene lost 7 bases and the J gene lost 2 bases, with 14 bases spanning the gap. Germline assignment: CDR1 MNHEY and CDR2 SVGAGI. In nucleotides, the CDR3 is TGTGCCAGCACCGGGGGAGAGGGACAAGAGACCCAGTACTTC. Residues: CASTGGEGQETQYF.